This T cell receptor beta chain was profiled in a study of cytomegalovirus exposure and HLA in healthy donors. Worth noting for this clone: Its antigen is as yet unknown.

The PCR was carried out with 60 Vbeta primers and 13 Jbeta primers. Measured with immunoSEQ multiplex PCR; TCRdb has only the in-frame clones, and not every one. The sample lists approximately 190,000 clones, 65% to 85% occurring once. V was cut by 2 bases and J by 5 bases, with 9 bases left in between. CDR1 is MGHDK and CDR2 is SYGVNS in the germline V gene. The CDR3 has 14 residues. Overall study results and limits: One later analysis reportedly identified an Asian-associated ancestry cluster that showed fewer N-insertions than the roughly 670-donor mean.

This sequence joins TRBV25-1 and TRBJ1-4; D remains unclear. The TCR comes from a boy between 2 and 15 years old in good health and CMV-seronegative. The material sequenced was PBMCs. The CDR3 bases are TGTGCCAGCAGTGAAGGCGGTGCAAATGAAAAACTGTTTTTT. Translated, it gives CASSEGGANEKLFF. Full variable domain (missing parts from reference TRBV25-1 and TRBJ1-4): EADIYQTPRYLVIGTGKKITLECSQTMGHDKMYWYQQDPGMELHLIHYSYGVNSTEKGDLSSESTVSRIRTEHFPLTLESARPSHTSQYLCASSEGGANEKLFFGSGTQLSVL.